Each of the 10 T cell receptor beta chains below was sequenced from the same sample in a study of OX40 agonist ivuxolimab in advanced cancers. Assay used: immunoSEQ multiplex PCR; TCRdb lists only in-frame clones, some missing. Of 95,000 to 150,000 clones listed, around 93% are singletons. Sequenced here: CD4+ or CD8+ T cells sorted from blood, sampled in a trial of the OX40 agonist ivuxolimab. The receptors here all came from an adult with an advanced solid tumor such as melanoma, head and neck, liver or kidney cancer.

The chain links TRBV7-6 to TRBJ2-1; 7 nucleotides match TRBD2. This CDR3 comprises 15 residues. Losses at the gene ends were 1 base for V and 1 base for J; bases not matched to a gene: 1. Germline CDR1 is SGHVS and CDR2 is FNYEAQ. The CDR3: CASSLGGGSYNEQFF. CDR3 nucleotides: TGTGCCAGCAGCTTAGGCGGGGGATCCTACAATGAGCAGTTCTTC.

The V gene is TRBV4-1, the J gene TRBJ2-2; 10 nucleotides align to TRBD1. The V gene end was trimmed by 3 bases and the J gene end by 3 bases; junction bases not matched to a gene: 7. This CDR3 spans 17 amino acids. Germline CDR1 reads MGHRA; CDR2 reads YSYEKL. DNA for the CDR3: TGCGCCAGCAGCCATGCCCGGGACAGGGGATACACCGGGGAGCTGTTTTTT. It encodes CASSHARDRGYTGELFF.

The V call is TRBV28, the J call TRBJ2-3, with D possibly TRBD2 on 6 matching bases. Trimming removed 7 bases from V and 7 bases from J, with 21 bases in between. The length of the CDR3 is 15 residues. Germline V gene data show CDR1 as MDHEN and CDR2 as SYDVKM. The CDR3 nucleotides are TGTGCCAGCACCCCGGCGGGTAGTCGGGAGAATACGCAGTATTTT. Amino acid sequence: CASTPAGSRENTQYF.

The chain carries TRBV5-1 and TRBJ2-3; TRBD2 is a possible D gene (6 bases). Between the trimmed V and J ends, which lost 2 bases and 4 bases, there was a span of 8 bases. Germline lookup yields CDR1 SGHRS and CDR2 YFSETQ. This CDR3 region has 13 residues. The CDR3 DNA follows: TGCGCCAGCAGCTTCGGAGGGTCAGATACGCAGTATTTT. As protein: CASSFGGSDTQYF.

The CDR3: CASSLIGEAFF. In DNA form, the CDR3 reads TGTGCCAGCAGCTTGATCGGTGAAGCTTTCTTT. This rearrangement joins TRBV5-8 to TRBJ1-1, with D unclear. Trimming stripped 1 base from V and 7 bases from J, with 5 bases between. CDR1 and CDR2 from the germline V gene are SGHTS and YDEGEE. The CDR3 spans 11 residues.

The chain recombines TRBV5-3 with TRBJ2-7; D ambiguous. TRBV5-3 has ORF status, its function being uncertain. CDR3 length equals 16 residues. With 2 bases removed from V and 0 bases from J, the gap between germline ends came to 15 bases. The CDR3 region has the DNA TGTGCCAGAAGCTTCCCATTATGGGCCCACTCCTACGAGCAGTACTTC. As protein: CARSFPLWAHSYEQYF.

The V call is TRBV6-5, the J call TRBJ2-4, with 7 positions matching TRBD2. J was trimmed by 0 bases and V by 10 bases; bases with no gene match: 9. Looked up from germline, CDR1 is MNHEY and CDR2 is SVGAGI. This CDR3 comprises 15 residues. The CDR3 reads CATLERGLAKNIQYF. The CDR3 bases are TGTGCCACACTGGAGCGGGGCTTAGCCAAAAACATTCAGTACTTC.

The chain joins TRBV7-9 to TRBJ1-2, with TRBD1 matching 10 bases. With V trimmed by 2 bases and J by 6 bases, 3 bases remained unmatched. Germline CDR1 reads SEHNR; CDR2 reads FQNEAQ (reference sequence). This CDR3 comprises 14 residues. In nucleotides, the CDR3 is TGTGCCAGCAGCTTACCGGGACAGGGGAATGGCTACACCTTC. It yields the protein CASSLPGQGNGYTF.

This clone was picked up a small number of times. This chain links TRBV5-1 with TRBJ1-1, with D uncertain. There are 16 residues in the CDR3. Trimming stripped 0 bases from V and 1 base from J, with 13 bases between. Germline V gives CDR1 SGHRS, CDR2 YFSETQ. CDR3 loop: CASSLGSSIRNTEAFF. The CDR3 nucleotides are TGCGCCAGCAGCTTGGGTTCCAGCATTAGGAACACTGAAGCTTTCTTT.

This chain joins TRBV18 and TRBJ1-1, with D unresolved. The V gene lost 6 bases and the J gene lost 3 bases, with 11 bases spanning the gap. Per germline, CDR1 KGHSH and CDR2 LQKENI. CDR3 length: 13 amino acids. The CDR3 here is CASSSKEDTEAFF. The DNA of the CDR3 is TGTGCCAGCTCCTCGAAGGAGGACACTGAAGCTTTCTTT.